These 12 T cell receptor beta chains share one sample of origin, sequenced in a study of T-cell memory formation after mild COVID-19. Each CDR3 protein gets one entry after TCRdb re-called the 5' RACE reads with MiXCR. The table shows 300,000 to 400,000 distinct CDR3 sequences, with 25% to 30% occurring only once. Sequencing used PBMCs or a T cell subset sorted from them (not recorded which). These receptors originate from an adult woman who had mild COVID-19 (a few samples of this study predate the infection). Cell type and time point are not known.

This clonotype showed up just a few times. The CDR3 bases are TGTGCCAGATCACAGGGAAGGGACTATGAGCAGTTCTTC. This gives the protein CARSQGRDYEQFF. This chain joins TRBV2 and TRBJ2-1; D is tentatively TRBD1 or TRBD2 (6 bases each). CDR1 is SNHLY and CDR2 is FYNNEI in the germline V gene. The V end lost 9 bases, the J end lost 8 bases, and 17 bases lay between the germline ends. This CDR3 comprises 13 residues.

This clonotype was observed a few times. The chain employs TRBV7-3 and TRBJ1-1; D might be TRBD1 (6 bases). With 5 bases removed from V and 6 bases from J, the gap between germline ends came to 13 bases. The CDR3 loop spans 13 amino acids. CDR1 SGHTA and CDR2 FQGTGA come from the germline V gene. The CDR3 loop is CASSRGGAAEAFF. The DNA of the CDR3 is TGTGCCAGCAGCCGAGGGGGGGCCGCTGAAGCTTTCTTT.

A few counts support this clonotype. The CDR3 coding sequence is TGCGCCAGCAGCCAAGAGCGACTAGCTCAAGAGACCCAGTACTTC. This translates into CASSQERLAQETQYF. The chain employs TRBV4-3 and TRBJ2-5; 7 nucleotides align to TRBD2. The CDR3 sequence is 15 residues long. Trimming at V came to 0 bases and at J to 2 bases, leaving 3 bases not matched to a gene. Germline V lookup: CDR1 LGHNA, CDR2 YSLEER.

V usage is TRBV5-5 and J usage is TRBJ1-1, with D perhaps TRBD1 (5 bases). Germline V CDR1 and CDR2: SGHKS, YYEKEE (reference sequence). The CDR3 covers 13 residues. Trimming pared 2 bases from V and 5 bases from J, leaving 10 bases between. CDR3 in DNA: TGTGCCAGCAGCTTCCCGGGGGGGACTGAAGCTTTCTTT. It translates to CASSFPGGTEAFF.

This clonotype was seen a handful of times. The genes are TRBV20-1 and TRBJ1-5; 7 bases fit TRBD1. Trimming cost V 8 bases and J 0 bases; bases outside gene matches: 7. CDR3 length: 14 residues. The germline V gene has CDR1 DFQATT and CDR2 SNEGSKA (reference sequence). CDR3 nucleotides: TGCAGTCTCTACGGACAGGATAGCAATCAGCCCCAGCATTTT. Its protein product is CSLYGQDSNQPQHF.

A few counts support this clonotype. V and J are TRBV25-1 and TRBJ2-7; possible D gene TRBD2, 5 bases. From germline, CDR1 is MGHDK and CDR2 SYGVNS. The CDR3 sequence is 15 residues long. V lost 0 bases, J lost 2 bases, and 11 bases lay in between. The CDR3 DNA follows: TGTGCCAGCAGTGAATACGGGGTGGGTGCCTACGAGCAGTACTTC. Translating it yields CASSEYGVGAYEQYF.

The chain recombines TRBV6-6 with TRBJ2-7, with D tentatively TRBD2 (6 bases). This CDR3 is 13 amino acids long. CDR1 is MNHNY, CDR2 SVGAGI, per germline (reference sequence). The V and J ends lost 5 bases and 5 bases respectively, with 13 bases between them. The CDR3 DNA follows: TGTGCCAGCAGTCTGCTAGCGTGGGACGAGCAGTACTTC. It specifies CASSLLAWDEQYF.

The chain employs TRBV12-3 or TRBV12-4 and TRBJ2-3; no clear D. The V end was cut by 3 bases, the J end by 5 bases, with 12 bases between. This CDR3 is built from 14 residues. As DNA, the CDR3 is TGTGCCAGCAGTTTGAGTGGAAGGGTAGATACGCAGTATTTT. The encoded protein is CASSLSGRVDTQYF.

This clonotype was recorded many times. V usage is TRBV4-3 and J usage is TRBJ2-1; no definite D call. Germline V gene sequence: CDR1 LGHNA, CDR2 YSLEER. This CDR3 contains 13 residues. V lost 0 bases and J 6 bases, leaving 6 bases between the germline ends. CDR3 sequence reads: CASSQDPSNEQFF. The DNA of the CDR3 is TGCGCCAGCAGCCAAGACCCGTCCAATGAGCAGTTCTTC.

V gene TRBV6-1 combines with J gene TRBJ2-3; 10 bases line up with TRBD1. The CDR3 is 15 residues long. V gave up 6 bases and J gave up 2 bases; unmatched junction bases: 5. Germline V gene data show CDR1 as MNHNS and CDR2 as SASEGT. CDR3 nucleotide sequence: TGTGCCAGCAGACCCGGGACAGGGGACACAGATACGCAGTATTTT. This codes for CASRPGTGDTDTQYF.

CDR3 in DNA: TGTGCCATCAGTGAGTTGACCGAGCAGTACTTC. Translating it yields CAISELTEQYF. V gene TRBV10-3 combines with J gene TRBJ2-7, with D unresolved. CDR1 ENHRY and CDR2 SYGVKD come from the germline V gene. The CDR3 totals 11 residues. The V gene lost 1 base and the J gene lost 6 bases, with 4 bases spanning the gap.

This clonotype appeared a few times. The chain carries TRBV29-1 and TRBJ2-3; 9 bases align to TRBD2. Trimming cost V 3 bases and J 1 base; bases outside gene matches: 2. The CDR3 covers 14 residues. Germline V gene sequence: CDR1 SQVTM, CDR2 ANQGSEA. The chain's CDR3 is CSVDGGGGTDTQYF. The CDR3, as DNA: TGCAGCGTTGATGGCGGGGGGGGCACAGATACGCAGTATTTT.